This TCR beta chain was captured in a study of T cells in Graves' hyperthyroidism and ophthalmopathy. V was clipped by 6 bases and J by 3 bases, with 14 bases between them. Germline V gene data show CDR1 as GTSNPN and CDR2 as SVGIG (reference sequence). CDR3 length: 14 residues. This clonotype was seen repeatedly, ten times or more. Its antigen is not identified. The investigators amplified TCR beta CDR3 regions from RNA transcripts. HTBI primers drove first-round RT-PCR of the TCR CDR3. TCRdb redid the calling of the multiplex PCR reads with MiXCR, one entry per CDR3 protein. The table has approximately 400,000 distinct CDR3 sequences, approximately 14% seen once. The study, taken as a whole, reports: Ophthalmopathy and stable hyperthyroidism were told apart by a 13 V-J model.

Sequenced material: blood. The genes are TRBV30 and TRBJ1-4, with a tentative D call TRBD1 (5 bases). This TCR was recovered from a woman between 18 and 29 years old with Graves' hyperthyroidism. The DNA for the CDR3 is TGTGCCTGCCAAACGGGGCAGGCTAATGAAAAACTGTTTTTT. This sequence encodes CACQTGQANEKLFF.